A selection of T cell receptor beta chains follows, all from one sample in a study of Graves' ophthalmopathy and Graves' hyperthyroidism. MiXCR, applied by TCRdb to the multiplex PCR reads, yields one record per CDR3 protein. The sample records almost 750,000 distinct CDR3 sequences, about 44% being singletons. What was sequenced was peripheral blood. The receptor source for this set is an adult man with Graves' ophthalmopathy. Each CDR3 is given with its conserved first and last residue. A D gene is named only where the DNA matches it firmly. Clone size is stated in some rows and not others, as once, few, many or a class when expanded.

cdr3_nt,cdr3_aa,d_call,cdr3_length,clone_size,v_call,j_call
TGTGCCAGCAGTTACTTGGGGGAAAGGCCCCAGCATTTT,CASSYLGERPQHF,.,13,once,TRBV2,TRBJ1-5
TGTGCCAGCAGTGACCCGTTAAGGTACCAAGAGACCCAGTACTTC,CASSDPLRYQETQYF,.,15,many,TRBV25-1,TRBJ2-5
TGTGCCAGCAGCCAGCGGAACACCGGGGAGCTGTTTTTT,CASSQRNTGELFF,.,13,.,TRBV14,TRBJ2-2
TGCAGTGCAAGGACGCGAGCGGGCGAGACCCAGTACTTC,CSARTRAGETQYF,.,13,many,TRBV20-1,TRBJ2-5
TGTGCCAGCACCGAGTACAGGGGGCCGAACACCGGGGAGCTGTTTTTT,CASTEYRGPNTGELFF,TRBD1,16,.,TRBV7-2,TRBJ2-2
TGTGCCAGCAGTTACGAGGACAACTCCTACGAGCAGTACTTC,CASSYEDNSYEQYF,.,14,few,TRBV2,TRBJ2-7
TGTGTCAGCAGCTGGTCTGGACAGGCCATTACCTACGTCCTGACTTTC,CVSSWSGQAITYVLTF,TRBD1,16,once,TRBV11-3,TRBJ2-6
TGTGCCAGCAGCCCCGGGCGAAACACCATATATTTT,CASSPGRNTIYF,.,12,many,TRBV7-8,TRBJ1-3
TGCAGTGTCATTGGCGGGGGCCTCGGGGGGGCCAACGTCCTGACTTTC,CSVIGGGLGGANVLTF,.,16,.,TRBV20-1,TRBJ2-6
TGTGCCAGCAGCCGGTCAAACACCGGGGAGCTGTTTTTT,CASSRSNTGELFF,.,13,.,TRBV7-9,TRBJ2-2
TGTGCCAGCAATGCTCAGCAATACCAAGAGACCCAGTACTTC,CASNAQQYQETQYF,.,14,.,TRBV10-3,TRBJ2-5
TGTGCCAGCAGCCCCGGGACGAATGGTGAGACCCAGTACTTC,CASSPGTNGETQYF,.,14,many,TRBV7-2,TRBJ2-5
TGTGCCAGCAGCTTAATCGCGTCAAGAGCTTTCTTT,CASSLIASRAFF,.,12,many,TRBV7-9,TRBJ1-1
TGCAGCGTCGATCCGGGACAGCAAGAGACCCAGTACTTC,CSVDPGQQETQYF,TRBD1,13,many,TRBV29-1,TRBJ2-5
TGTGCCAGCAGTTACGGAGGGGCTCTGGGCACTGAAGCTTTCTTT,CASSYGGALGTEAFF,.,15,.,TRBV25-1,TRBJ1-1
TGCGCCAGCAGCCAAGTCTTGGTTCCCGGGGAAAAACTGTTTTTT,CASSQVLVPGEKLFF,.,15,.,TRBV2,TRBJ1-4
TGTGCCATCAGTGAGGGAACGAAAGGGGTCTACGAGCAGTACTTC,CAISEGTKGVYEQYF,.,15,many,TRBV10-3,TRBJ2-7
TGCAGCGTCCGAACCGGGACAGGGGAAAAACTGTTTTTT,CSVRTGTGEKLFF,TRBD1,13,.,TRBV29-1,TRBJ1-4
TGTGCCAGCAGCTCCGATGGGACAGGACTCAGGCCGCAGTACTTC,CASSSDGTGLRPQYF,TRBD1,15,many,TRBV7-9,TRBJ2-5
TGTGCCACCAGCAGCCCCGACAGGGTATATGAAAAACTGTTTTTT,CATSSPDRVYEKLFF,TRBD1,15,once,TRBV15,TRBJ1-4
TGCAGCGCCAAAGGAGACGGCCAGACCCAGTACTTC,CSAKGDGQTQYF,.,12,.,TRBV29-1,TRBJ2-5
TGTGCCAGCAGCTTTTCAGCGGGAGTGGGGGCCTACGAGCAGTACTTC,CASSFSAGVGAYEQYF,TRBD2,16,once,TRBV7-9,TRBJ2-7
TGTGCCAGCAGAGAGGGACAGGGGTACGAGCAGTACTTC,CASREGQGYEQYF,TRBD1,13,.,TRBV7-9,TRBJ2-7
TGCAGTGCTAGGGCTACAGACAATCAGCCCCAGCATTTT,CSARATDNQPQHF,.,13,few,TRBV20-1,TRBJ1-5
TGTGCCAGTAGAGGAAGACCGGGACAGGGCTACGAGCAGTACTTC,CASRGRPGQGYEQYF,TRBD1,15,many,TRBV19,TRBJ2-7
TGTGCCAGCAGCTGGGGTAGAGCCTACAATGAGCAGTTCTTC,CASSWGRAYNEQFF,.,14,few,TRBV11-2,TRBJ2-1
TGTGCCATCAGTGGTGGAAACACCATATATTTT,CAISGGNTIYF,.,11,many,TRBV10-3,TRBJ1-3
TGTGCCAGCAGCTTTCCAGGAGCACAACGACATGGCTACACCTTC,CASSFPGAQRHGYTF,.,15,.,TRBV5-4,TRBJ1-2
TGTGCCAGCAGCCAAACAACAGGGGAAGGAGGCTACACCTTC,CASSQTTGEGGYTF,TRBD1,14,few,TRBV7-2,TRBJ1-2
TGTGCCAGTAACGACAGACCCAATAGCAATCAGCCCCAGCATTTT,CASNDRPNSNQPQHF,.,15,.,TRBV19,TRBJ1-5
TGTGCCACCAGCAGAGAGGAGGCTGGCGGCTACGAGCAGTACTTC,CATSREEAGGYEQYF,.,15,many,TRBV15,TRBJ2-7
TGTGCCAGCAGCCCCCTGTTGAACACCGGGGAGCTGTTTTTT,CASSPLLNTGELFF,.,14,.,TRBV4-2,TRBJ2-2
TGTGCCAGCAGCCAATCCCCAGGGACGAACACTGAAGCTTTCTTT,CASSQSPGTNTEAFF,.,15,.,TRBV16,TRBJ1-1
TGTGCCAGCAGCTTCGGGGGACAGCGTTCTTTT,CASSFGGQRSF,TRBD1,11,many,TRBV5-8,TRBJ1-6
TGTGCCATCAGTGAAGCCAGCGGGGATAGCAATCAGCCCCAGCATTTT,CAISEASGDSNQPQHF,.,16,.,TRBV10-3,TRBJ1-5
TGTGCCATCAGTGAACTAGCGGGAGACAGATATTCACCCCTCCACTTT,CAISELAGDRYSPLHF,.,16,.,TRBV10-3,TRBJ1-6
TGTGCCATCAGTGAGGGGGCACTGGGTGAGACGGCACCCCTTCACTTT,CAISEGALGETAPLHF,.,16,.,TRBV10-3,TRBJ1-6
TGCAGCGTCGCGACAGGGGGCACTGGAGAAGCTTTCTTT,CSVATGGTGEAFF,TRBD1,13,.,TRBV29-1,TRBJ1-1
TGCAGTGCGGCGGCCCGTACCTCCTACGAGCAGTACTTC,CSAAARTSYEQYF,.,13,.,TRBV20-1,TRBJ2-7
TGCAGTGCTAGAGGCCAGCACACCGGGGAGCTGTTTTTT,CSARGQHTGELFF,.,13,few,TRBV20-1,TRBJ2-2
TGCAGTGCTAGAATTGACAGGGGAAACACCATATATTTT,CSARIDRGNTIYF,.,13,.,TRBV20-1,TRBJ1-3
TGCAGCGGGACAGGGGTTGGTGAGGCTTTCTTT,CSGTGVGEAFF,TRBD1,11,.,TRBV29-1,TRBJ1-1
TGTGCCACCAGCAGAGAACAGGGGGCTGAGGAGACCCAGTACTTC,CATSREQGAEETQYF,TRBD1,15,once,TRBV7-2,TRBJ2-5
TGTGCCAGCAGTTTGACTAGCGGCTGGTACTACGAGCAGTACTTC,CASSLTSGWYYEQYF,TRBD2,15,.,TRBV12-3/TRBV12-4,TRBJ2-7
TGTGCCCGCAGCTTAGGGAGTAGCGGGGGTCAAGAGACCCAGTACTTC,CARSLGSSGGQETQYF,TRBD2,16,.,TRBV7-3,TRBJ2-5